This T cell receptor beta chain was sequenced in a study of CD8 T cells in ankylosing spondylitis. One entry per CDR3 protein, called by TCRdb with MiXCR from the 5' RACE reads. The sample lists 200,000 to 250,000 distinct CDR3 sequences; about 10% were seen once. Study findings and constraints: Clones linked to disease were reported to show significant enrichment in matched ankylosing spondylitis synovial fluid. Ankylosing spondylitis blood appeared to carry a characteristic TCR beta motif of eight or nine highly homologous variants.

This clonotype was seen a handful of times. Its antigen is currently unknown. The CDR3 length is 15 residues. The ends lost 0 bases at V and 6 bases at J; junction bases unmatched: 4. CDR1 and CDR2 from the germline V gene are SGHRS and YFSETQ. The sample comprised blood, either unsorted or a sorted T cell fraction (not recorded which). The chain couples TRBV5-1 to TRBJ2-3; 10 bases map to TRBD2. The sequence was collected from a male donor with ankylosing spondylitis or in good health (not recorded which). CDR3 region: CASSLGLAGVDTQYF. CDR3 nucleotide sequence: TGCGCCAGCAGCTTGGGACTAGCGGGTGTCGATACGCAGTATTTT.